This TCR beta chain was sequenced during a study of T cell repertoires in cytomegalovirus infection. As for the study in general: Public TCR beta signatures provided an indication of both CMV infection and a matching HLA type.

Findings of the study overall: The cumulative frequency of public TCR beta families identified carriers of CMV plus the relevant HLA. Ex vivo, HLA-C-restricted CMV-specific TCR beta clonotypes prevailed over the rest of the response.

TCRdb reprocessed the reads with MiXCR, giving one entry per CDR3 protein. The table lists 200,000 to 250,000 distinct CDR3 sequences, roughly 6.5% of them singletons. Looked up from germline, CDR1 is MNHEY and CDR2 is SVGAGI. V was cut by 2 bases and J by 8 bases, with 11 bases left in between. CDR3 length equals 13 residues. At least ten counts were recorded for this clonotype. Its antigen is still unknown. J is TRBJ2-3 and V is TRBV6-5; D gene uncertain. The origin of this receptor is a human donor in good health (CMV status not recorded). Some clones in this sample may be carry-over from other donors' samples. Specimen: PBMCs. In DNA form, the CDR3 reads TGTGCCAGCAGTTACGGCCCTACCGCTACGCAGTATTTT. The encoded protein is CASSYGPTATQYF.